This TCR beta chain was documented in a study of T-cell reconstitution after alpha-beta-depleted transplantation in children (dated by TCRdb to the mid-2010s). For the study in its entirety: Using TCR repertoire profiling, the study quantitatively followed how T-cell immune reconstitution unfolded in children after TCRalphabeta/CD19-depleted allogeneic hematopoietic cell transplantation.

From a lookup of the germline V gene (reference sequence), CDR1 and CDR2 are LNHDA and SQIVND. The cysteine opens and the phenylalanine closes a CDR3 of 14 amino acids. The kept DNA is CDR3 alone, 42 bases in frame from the first base. Library construction relied on PCR. TCRdb records Illumina HiSeq 2500 as the sequencer. TCR libraries were prepared with molecular barcoding, using unique molecular identifiers to normalize TCRbeta repertoire quantification. The public reads were reanalyzed by TCRdb: fastp trimming at Q25, MiXCR alignment, in-frame beta chains only. For every CDR3 protein sequence, its rows merge into one entry that carries the most common genes and DNA. This sample has some 43,000 distinct CDR3 sequences in its table, and roughly 8.7% of those were observed once. Roughly 28% of the sample rests with the top ten. The time point label here, explained by the study, means: day 60 (about 2 months) after transplantation. The treatment or condition label of this sample denotes: allogeneic hematopoietic cell transplantation with graft depleted of TCRalphabeta T cells and CD19 B cells. The transplant recipients were children given TCRalphabeta/CD19-depleted allogeneic hematopoietic cell grafts.

Comment on this clonotype: Its antigen is currently not known. Given a much more abundant clone one base away, this may be a read error.

The study at large found these results: The apparently early recovery of alphabetaT-cell counts about two months after transplant reportedly depended on only several hundred rapidly expanded clones that came from non-depleted graft cells. Over the following months the frequencies of hyperexpanded clones went down, and after one year T-cell counts and TCRbeta diversity were mostly credited to newly produced T cells. In some patients, the high TCRbeta diversity seen at day 60 was put down to recipient T cells and intrathymic progenitors that had survived conditioning.

The V and J segments used are TRBV19 and TRBJ2-5; TRBD1 fits 7 bases in the junction. The better agreement between TRBJ2-1 and the DNA end casts doubt on the J call. The receptor was isolated from a male patient aged 2-9 years who had a stem cell transplant for chronic granulomatous disease, so the T cells may come from the graft donor. Sequenced material: PBMCs, mostly from graft donor cells, taken 60 days after TCRalphabeta/CD19-depleted stem cell transplant. At the DNA level, the sequence is TGTGCCAGTAGACTCGTGGCAGGGGGAGAGACCCAGTTCTTC. This encodes CASRLVAGGETQFF.